The 5 T cell receptor beta chains in this list originate from one sample, sequenced in a study of T-cell memory formation after mild COVID-19. A single record per CDR3 protein comes from TCRdb applying MiXCR to the 5' RACE reads. The repertoire consists of fewer than 700,000 distinct CDR3 sequences, with about a sixth occurring once and the leading ten covering around 12%. Sequenced material: PBMCs or a T cell subset sorted from them (not recorded which). All receptors come from an adult woman who had mild COVID-19 (a few samples of this study predate the infection). Cell type and time point are not known.

This clonotype was detected a few times. The V and J genes are TRBV20-1 and TRBJ2-3; 10 bases agree with TRBD2. Germline V lookup: CDR1 DFQATT, CDR2 SNEGSKA (reference sequence). The J segment lost 6 bases and the V segment lost 6 bases, leaving 9 bases of the junction unmatched. This CDR3 has 14 amino acids. The CDR3 DNA is TGCAGTGCCTCGCCAGCGGGAGGGCCTGATACGCAGTATTTT. Translated, it gives CSASPAGGPDTQYF.

Details on this clonotype: A junction boundary mismatches the germline segment, possibly from a read error. The rearrangement uses TRBV4-2 and TRBJ1-2; 8 positions match TRBD1. The CDR3 has 16 amino acids. Germline values: CDR1 LGHNA, CDR2 YNFKEQ. CDR3 region: CASSQGLQGAKYGYTF. The CDR3 region has the DNA TGTGCCAGCAGCCAAGGTCTCCAGGGGGCTAAGTATGGCTACACCTTC.

A few counts support this clonotype. This chain uses TRBV29-1 with TRBJ2-7; 12 nucleotides match TRBD2. CDR3 length equals 16 residues. CDR1 is SQVTM and CDR2 is ANQGSEA in the germline V gene. Trimming at V came to 4 bases and at J to 1 base, leaving 8 bases not matched to a gene. CDR3 sequence (DNA): TGCAGCGTTGTTGGTCTAGCGGGAGGGCCGTCCTACGAGCAGTACTTC. It yields the protein CSVVGLAGGPSYEQYF.

The gene calls are TRBV4-1 and TRBJ2-3, with 9 positions matching TRBD2. V was clipped by 3 bases and J by 5 bases; unmatched bases: 6. Germline V gene lookup returns CDR1 MGHRA and CDR2 YSYEKL. The CDR3 covers 15 residues. CDR3 nucleotide sequence: TGCGCCAGCAGCCACGGCGGGGGGGCCGGAGATACGCAGTATTTT. Translation: CASSHGGGAGDTQYF.

This chain connects TRBV11-2 to TRBJ2-1, with a weak D call TRBD2 (5 bases). Germline CDR1 and CDR2: SGHAT and FQNNGV. V lost 2 bases and J 9 bases, leaving 11 bases between the germline ends. The CDR3 extends over 13 amino acids. CDR3 amino acids: CASSLLQRGEQFF. The CDR3 coding sequence is TGTGCCAGCAGCTTACTACAACGGGGTGAGCAGTTCTTC.